This paragraph reports one T cell receptor (beta chain). This sample is part of a study of blood T cell repertoires in COVID-19. Study at large: PBMCs, B-cell-depleted T cells, or T cells were the source of the cDNA or gDNA that made up the material.

Patients of the Seattle cohort, enrolled during active infection, were followed longitudinally. Original methodology: Quantification of nucleated cells was approximated via reference gene primer amplification. This table comes from immunoSEQ multiplex PCR, and its TCRdb copy is limited to in-frame clones, with some not included. The D gene and trimming were derived from the DNA, and the V and J assignments and clone size from that table. The sample contains approximately 240,000 clones, around 90% of which appear only once. Sequenced sample: peripheral blood. The receptor was isolated from a man aged 25-45 years with COVID-19, enrolled during active disease.

The CDR3 loop reads CASSPSSGSSGYTF. The CDR3, as DNA: TGTGCCAGCAGCCCGAGCTCAGGGTCCTCTGGCTACACCTTC. This sequence joins TRBV7-3 and TRBJ1-2; possibly TRBD1 for D (5 bases). Germline assignment: CDR1 SGHTA and CDR2 FQGTGA. The CDR3 consists of 14 residues. Trimming removed 5 bases at V and 7 bases at J, with 17 bases between.